This T cell receptor (beta chain) is drawn from a study of PD-L1 blockade in urothelial cancer. Every PCR was spiked with synthetic TCR analog templates. Only in-frame clones appear in the TCRdb table, and some are missing; sequencing was by immunoSEQ multiplex PCR. This sample has some 57,000 clones, with approximately 80% found just once. Notes on the study in general: Stronger expansion of tumor-associated clones in blood at 3 weeks distinguished durable-benefit patients.

Time point here: pretreatment peripheral blood. Patients' urothelial carcinoma was locally advanced or metastatic. Concerning this clone itself: Its antigen remains unknown.

The clonotype originates from a man in his fifties with urothelial cancer. Sequenced here: PBMCs, sampled around atezolizumab (anti-PD-L1) treatment.

CDR3 in amino acids: CASSFIVPFAGSVKSSYNSPLHF. The CDR3 bases are TGTGCCAGCAGTTTTATAGTCCCATTCGCGGGGTCCGTAAAGAGTTCCTATAATTCACCCCTCCACTTT. The chain has TRBV27 and TRBJ1-6; D remains ambiguous. The CDR3 covers 23 residues. In germline, CDR1 is MNHEY, CDR2 SMNVEV (reference sequence). V gave up 3 bases and J gave up 1 base, with 31 bases separating them.